This T cell receptor beta chain stems from a study of cytomegalovirus exposure and HLA in healthy donors. Study-wide results and limits: Accurate prediction of most subjects' HLA-A and HLA-B alleles from TCR beta sequences was reported.

This CDR3 is built from 14 residues. V was pared by 5 bases and J by 4 bases, with 5 bases of the junction left unmatched. CDR1 MNHEY and CDR2 SVGAGI come from the germline V gene. With regard to this clone: Its antigen is unidentified.

In the PCR, 60 Vbeta and 13 Jbeta primers were used. The assay was immunoSEQ multiplex PCR, and TCRdb's table has in-frame clones only and misses some. The sample records about 89,000 clones, 85% being singletons. The chain employs TRBV6-5 and TRBJ2-5; TRBD1 matches 9 bases. Sequencing used PBMCs. The sequence derives from a man aged 35-49 years in good health and CMV-seropositive. The CDR3: CASSQGTGLETQYF. The CDR3 region has the DNA TGTGCCAGCAGTCAAGGGACAGGGTTAGAGACCCAGTACTTC.